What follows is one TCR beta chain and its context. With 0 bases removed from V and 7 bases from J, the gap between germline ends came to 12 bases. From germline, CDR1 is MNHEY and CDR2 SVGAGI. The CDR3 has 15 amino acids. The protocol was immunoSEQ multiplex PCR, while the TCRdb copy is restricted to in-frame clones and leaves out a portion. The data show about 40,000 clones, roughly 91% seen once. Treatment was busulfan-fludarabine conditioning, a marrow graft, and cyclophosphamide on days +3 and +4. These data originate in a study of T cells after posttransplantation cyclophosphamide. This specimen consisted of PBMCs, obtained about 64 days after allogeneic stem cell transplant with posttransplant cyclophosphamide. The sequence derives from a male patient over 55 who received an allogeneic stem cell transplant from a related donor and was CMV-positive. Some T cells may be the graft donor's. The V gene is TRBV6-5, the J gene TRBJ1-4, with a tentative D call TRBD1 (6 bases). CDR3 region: CASSYSSRGGEKLFF. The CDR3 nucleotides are TGTGCCAGCAGTTACTCGTCCAGGGGTGGTGAAAAACTGTTTTTT.